A single sample gave rise to the 11 T cell receptor beta chains below, sequenced in a study of cytomegalovirus exposure and HLA in healthy donors. Libraries were prepared by immunoSEQ multiplex PCR; TCRdb keeps only in-frame clonotypes and omits some of them. The sample carries almost 200,000 clones, approximately 78% recorded once. Sequenced: PBMCs. These receptors came from a young woman in good health and CMV-seronegative.

This sequence joins TRBV27 and TRBJ2-7; 13 nucleotides align to TRBD2. Trimming removed 5 bases from V and 2 bases from J; junction bases left unmatched: 6. Germline V gene data show CDR1 as MNHEY and CDR2 as SMNVEV (reference sequence). This CDR3 is built from 16 residues. The CDR3 loop reads CASSLQTSGRTYEQYF. Written as DNA, the CDR3 is TGTGCCAGCAGTCTCCAGACTAGCGGGAGGACCTACGAGCAGTACTTC.

The chain links TRBV28 to TRBJ1-5; 9 nucleotides align to TRBD1. CDR3 length: 15 amino acids. V lost 3 bases and J lost 5; bases outside the gene matches: 5. CDR1 and CDR2 (germline): MDHEN, SYDVKM. CDR3 in DNA: TGTGCCAGCAGTTTCTCGGACAGGGGTCATCAGCCCCAGCATTTT. This translates into CASSFSDRGHQPQHF.

The chain couples TRBV14 to TRBJ2-7, with 8 bases aligning to TRBD2. CDR3 length: 17 amino acids. The junction had 7 bases not matched to a gene; V was cut back by 0 bases and J by 0 bases. Looked up from germline, CDR1 is SGHDN and CDR2 is FVKESK. Here the CDR3 reads CASSQDWGLAGSYEQYF. In nucleotides, the CDR3 is TGTGCCAGCAGCCAAGATTGGGGGCTAGCGGGCTCCTACGAGCAGTACTTC.

The V gene is TRBV6-1, the J gene TRBJ1-5; tentatively, D is TRBD1 (5 bases). V dropped 8 bases and J dropped 2 bases, with 16 bases sitting between them. The CDR3 length is 15 residues. Germline V lookup: CDR1 MNHNS, CDR2 SASEGT. This CDR3 is CASRRGGAGNQPQHF. The CDR3 DNA is TGTGCCAGCCGGAGAGGTGGGGCAGGCAATCAGCCCCAGCATTTT.

The J gene is TRBJ2-7, the V gene TRBV29-1, with 7 positions matching TRBD1. V gave up 4 bases and J gave up 3 bases; unmatched junction bases: 9. The germline CDR1 and CDR2 sequences are SQVTM and ANQGSEA. The CDR3 spans 14 residues. Here the CDR3 reads CSVGRQGNYYEQYF. The CDR3 DNA reads TGCAGCGTTGGTCGACAGGGAAATTACTACGAGCAGTACTTC.

The rearrangement links TRBV19 to TRBJ1-6, with TRBD1 identical over 7 bases. CDR1 and CDR2 from the germline V gene are LNHDA and SQIVND (reference sequence). The CDR3 contains 15 residues. With V trimmed by 5 bases and J by 4 bases, 5 bases remained unmatched. CDR3 region: CASSYRDSYNSPLHF. CDR3 bases: TGTGCCAGTAGTTACCGGGACAGTTATAATTCACCCCTCCACTTT.

This chain joins TRBV5-1 and TRBJ2-1; the D gene is possibly TRBD1 (7 bases). V shed 3 bases and J shed 5 bases, with 18 bases lying between them. CDR1 and CDR2 (germline): SGHRS, YFSETQ. This CDR3 is built from 16 residues. CDR3 protein: CASSSYTIRGDNEQFF. CDR3 DNA sequence: TGCGCCAGCAGCTCCTATACAATCAGGGGGGACAATGAGCAGTTCTTC.

This rearrangement joins TRBV9 to TRBJ1-1; tentative D call: TRBD1 (5 bases). Trimming removed 4 bases at V and 0 bases at J, with 13 bases between. This CDR3 is built from 15 residues. CDR1 is SGDLS and CDR2 is YYNGEE in the germline V gene. Written as DNA, the CDR3 is TGTGCCAGCAGCAGACCAGACAGATTGAACACTGAAGCTTTCTTT. Its translation is CASSRPDRLNTEAFF. The variable domain in full, completed from reference TRBV9 and TRBJ1-1, reads DSGVTQTPKHLITATGQRVTLRCSPRSGDLSVYWYQQSLDQGLQFLIQYYNGEERAKGNILERFSAQQFPDLHSELNLSSLELGDSALYFCASSRPDRLNTEAFFGQGTRLTVV.

The chain couples TRBV6-1 to TRBJ2-5; 14 nucleotides align to TRBD2. Trimming removed 0 bases from V and 5 bases from J; junction bases left unmatched: 5. Per the germline V gene, CDR1 is MNHNS and CDR2 is SASEGT. The CDR3 is made up of 17 amino acids. The CDR3 DNA sequence: TGTGCCAGCAGTGAAGCCGGGACTAGCGGGAGATTGGAGACCCAGTACTTC. Its translation: CASSEAGTSGRLETQYF.

This chain links TRBV9 with TRBJ2-5; 12 bases line up with TRBD2. The germline V gene encodes CDR1 SGDLS and CDR2 YYNGEE. The CDR3 contains 17 residues. V gave up 0 bases and J gave up 4 bases; unmatched junction bases: 7. CDR3 in amino acids: CASSVAPSGRAGETQYF. The CDR3 nucleotides are TGTGCCAGCAGCGTAGCGCCTAGCGGGAGGGCGGGAGAGACCCAGTACTTC.

This chain joins TRBV4-2 and TRBJ2-1, with 14 nucleotides matching TRBD2. Per germline, CDR1 LGHNA and CDR2 YNFKEQ. The J segment lost 10 bases and the V segment lost 2 bases, leaving 7 bases of the junction unmatched. This CDR3 comprises 16 residues. The CDR3 nucleotides read TGTGCCAGCAGCCAATCCGGGACTAGCGGGAGTGGGGAGCAGTTCTTC. Translated, it gives CASSQSGTSGSGEQFF.